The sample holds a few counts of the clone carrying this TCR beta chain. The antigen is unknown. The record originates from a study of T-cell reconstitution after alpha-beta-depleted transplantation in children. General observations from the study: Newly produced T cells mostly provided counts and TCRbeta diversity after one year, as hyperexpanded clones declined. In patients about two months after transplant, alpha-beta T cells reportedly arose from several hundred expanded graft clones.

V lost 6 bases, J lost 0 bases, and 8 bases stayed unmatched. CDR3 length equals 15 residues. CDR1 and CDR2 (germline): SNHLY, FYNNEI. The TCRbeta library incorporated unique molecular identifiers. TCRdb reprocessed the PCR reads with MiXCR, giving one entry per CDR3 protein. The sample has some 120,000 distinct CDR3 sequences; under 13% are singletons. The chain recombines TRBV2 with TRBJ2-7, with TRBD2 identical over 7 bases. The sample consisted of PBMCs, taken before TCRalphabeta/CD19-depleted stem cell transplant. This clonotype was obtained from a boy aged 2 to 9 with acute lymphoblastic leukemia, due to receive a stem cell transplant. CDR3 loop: CASRETSESSYEQYF. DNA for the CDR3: TGTGCCAGCAGGGAAACTAGCGAATCCTCCTACGAGCAGTACTTC. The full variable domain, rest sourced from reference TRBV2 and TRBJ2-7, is EPEVTQTPSHQVTQMGQEVILRCVPISNHLYFYWYRQILGQKVEFLVSFYNNEISEKSEIFDDQFSVERPDGSNFTLKIRSTKLEDSAMYFCASRETSESSYEQYFGPGTRLTVT.